The 15 T cell receptor beta chains below were found in one sample sequenced in a study of control samples from healthy donors and cancer patients. Clones were read by immunoSEQ multiplex PCR, and TCRdb kept only the in-frame ones, dropping some. The table lists 120,000 or so clones, more than 70% of them singletons. The specimen sequenced was blood. The receptors derive from a man in his sixties in good health.

This sequence joins TRBV27 and TRBJ1-2; 7 bases align to TRBD1. Germline lookup yields CDR1 MNHEY and CDR2 SMNVEV (reference sequence). The V and J ends lost 6 bases and 4 bases, in that order; junction bases with no gene match: 8. The CDR3 extends over 14 amino acids. CDR3 residues: CASSPIEGAYGYTF. DNA for the CDR3: TGTGCCAGCAGCCCCATAGAGGGGGCCTATGGCTACACCTTC.

The rearrangement links TRBV6-2 or TRBV6-3 to TRBJ2-7; D perhaps matches TRBD1 (5 bases). The germline V and J ends were trimmed by 0 bases and 7 bases, with 16 bases remaining between them. Germline CDR1 reads MNHEY; CDR2 reads SVGEGT. CDR3 size: 15 residues. CDR3 DNA: TGTGCCAGCAGTTACTCGGGGCACAGGTTTGGAGAGCAGTACTTC. Residues: CASSYSGHRFGEQYF.

A single count supports this clone. The chain couples TRBV5-1 to TRBJ1-1; D gene uncertain. Trimming took off 0 bases at V and 1 base at J, with 7 bases between the two ends. CDR1 is SGHRS and CDR2 is YFSETQ in the germline V gene. The length of the CDR3 is 14 residues. For the CDR3, the DNA is TGCGCCAGCAGCTTGGAACTCCCGAACACTGAAGCTTTCTTT. Translated: CASSLELPNTEAFF.

The V and J genes are TRBV5-1 and TRBJ2-3; TRBD1 matches at 7 bases. Germline CDR1 and CDR2: SGHRS and YFSETQ. There are 16 residues in the CDR3. V gave up 0 bases and J gave up 2 bases; unmatched junction bases: 6. The chain's CDR3 is CASSLDGQAFTDTQYF. DNA of the CDR3: TGCGCCAGCAGCTTGGACGGACAGGCATTCACAGATACGCAGTATTTT. The entire variable domain, with the rest obtained from reference TRBV5-1 and TRBJ2-3, is as follows: KAGVTQTPRYLIKTRGQQVTLSCSPISGHRSVSWYQQTPGQGLQFLFEYFSETQRNKGNFPGRFSGRQFSNSRSEMNVSTLELGDSALYLCASSLDGQAFTDTQYFGPGTRLTVL.

In this sample, this clone turned up once. The V and J genes are TRBV11-2 and TRBJ2-7; 7 nucleotides agree with TRBD2. CDR3 size: 15 residues. Germline lookup yields CDR1 SGHAT and CDR2 FQNNGV. Trimming at V came to 5 bases and at J to 2 bases, leaving 9 bases not matched to a gene. In nucleotides, the CDR3 is TGTGCCAGCAGCGACCAACCGGGACTACCCTACGAGCAGTACTTC. It specifies CASSDQPGLPYEQYF. The whole variable domain, filled in from reference TRBV11-2 and TRBJ2-7, reads EAGVAQSPRYKIIEKRQSVAFWCNPISGHATLYWYQQILGQGPKLLIQFQNNGVVDDSQLPKDRFSAERLKGVDSTLKIQPAKLEDSAVYLCASSDQPGLPYEQYFGPGTRLTVT.

The V call is TRBV7-2, the J call TRBJ1-1; D is unclear. The CDR3 has 13 residues. The germline V and J ends were trimmed by 5 bases and 4 bases, with 11 bases remaining between them. Germline lookup yields CDR1 SGHTA and CDR2 FQGNSA. The CDR3 DNA is TGTGCCAGCAGCCCTCCATCCTCCACTGAAGCTTTCTTT. The encoded protein is CASSPPSSTEAFF.

This chain joins TRBV10-2 and TRBJ1-2, with D maybe TRBD1 (5 bases). Trimming took 2 bases from V and 4 from J, leaving 11 bases between them. This CDR3 region has 14 residues. Germline CDR1 is WSHSY and CDR2 is SAAADI. In DNA form, the CDR3 reads TGCGCCAGCAGTGAGGTGGGGGGTACCTATGGCTACACCTTC. Amino acid sequence: CASSEVGGTYGYTF.

For this clone: The sample holds other DNA sequences that translate to the same CDR3. The rearrangement joins TRBV30 to TRBJ1-5; perhaps TRBD1 as D (5 bases). The V and J ends lost 1 base and 3 bases respectively, with 7 bases between them. The germline CDR1 and CDR2 sequences are GTSNPN and SVGIG (reference sequence). This CDR3 is built from 13 residues. The CDR3 bases are TGTGCCTGGAGTGCAGGGATCAATCAGCCCCAGCATTTT. It yields the protein CAWSAGINQPQHF.

This clone has only one observation. The rearrangement links TRBV19 to TRBJ1-5; the match to TRBD1 covers 8 bases. Germline V lookup: CDR1 LNHDA, CDR2 SQIVND (reference sequence). This CDR3 has 13 residues. Trimming cost V 2 bases and J 6 bases; bases outside gene matches: 0. CDR3 residues: CASSIQGAQPQHF. Here the CDR3 DNA reads TGTGCCAGTAGTATACAGGGGGCTCAGCCCCAGCATTTT.

This chain links TRBV29-1 with TRBJ1-1, with D maybe TRBD1 (6 bases). CDR3 size: 12 residues. The germline CDR1 and CDR2 sequences are SQVTM and ANQGSEA. Trimming cost V 4 bases and J 0 bases, with 6 bases left between them. This CDR3 reads CSVAGVNTEAFF. Written as DNA, the CDR3 is TGCAGCGTTGCAGGGGTGAACACTGAAGCTTTCTTT.

The chain is built from TRBV19 and TRBJ2-2, with D perhaps TRBD1 (5 bases). The germline gives CDR1 LNHDA, CDR2 SQIVND (reference sequence). The CDR3 consists of 15 residues. V shed 3 bases and J shed 4 bases, with 12 bases lying between them. Written as DNA, the CDR3 is TGTGCCAGTAGTATTGGTCAGGGTACCACCGGGGAGCTGTTTTTT. Translating it yields CASSIGQGTTGELFF.

The rearrangement links TRBV24-1 to TRBJ2-1; perhaps TRBD1 as D (5 bases). V lost 6 bases and J 7 bases, leaving 15 bases between the germline ends. CDR1 is KGHDR, CDR2 SFDVKD, per germline. This CDR3 comprises 14 residues. CDR3 amino acids: CATSSQAGLNEQFF. Here the CDR3 DNA reads TGTGCCACCAGTTCACAGGCCGGTCTGAATGAGCAGTTCTTC.

The rearrangement links TRBV24-1 to TRBJ1-2; D not resolved. Per germline, CDR1 KGHDR and CDR2 SFDVKD. CDR3 length equals 12 residues. Between the trimmed V and J ends, which lost 3 bases and 4 bases, there was a span of 5 bases. The CDR3 protein is CATSDRSYGYTF. The CDR3 DNA reads as TGTGCCACCAGTGATAGGAGCTATGGCTACACCTTC.

The chain is built from TRBV5-8 and TRBJ1-2; D uncertain. The CDR3 length is 12 residues. The germline V gene encodes CDR1 SGHTS and CDR2 YDEGEE. V lost 0 bases and J 8 bases, leaving 8 bases between the germline ends. The CDR3 spells CASSLDRPGYTF. In nucleotides, the CDR3 is TGTGCCAGCAGCTTGGACAGACCCGGCTACACCTTC. Supplemented by reference TRBV5-8 and TRBJ1-2, the full variable domain reads EAGVTQSPTHLIKTRGQQATLRCSPISGHTSVYWYQQALGLGLQFLLWYDEGEERNRGNFPPRFSGRQFPNYSSELNVNALELEDSALYLCASSLDRPGYTFGSGTRLTVV.

The chain joins TRBV5-1 to TRBJ1-3; D might be TRBD1 (5 bases). V dropped 2 bases and J dropped 4 bases, with 10 bases sitting between them. CDR3 length: 14 residues. CDR1 is SGHRS, CDR2 YFSETQ, per germline. CDR3 sequence (DNA): TGCGCCAGCAGCTTCGGGGCTGTCGGAAACACCATATATTTT. Residues: CASSFGAVGNTIYF.